Presented here are 8 T cell receptor beta chains from one specimen sequenced in a study of blood T cell repertoires in COVID-19. Using immunoSEQ multiplex PCR, the repertoire was profiled, and TCRdb retains in-frame clones only, with some absent. In the table there are 150,000 or so clones, around 87% of which are singletons. Sample: PBMCs or T cells enriched from blood (not recorded which). Every receptor here comes from a woman in her forties who had been exposed to COVID-19.

The count of this clone is one. The V call is TRBV3-1 (or the pseudogene TRBV3-2), the J call TRBJ1-2, with D possibly being TRBD1 (5 bases). Trimming removed 9 bases at V and 2 bases at J, with 10 bases between. The CDR3 loop spans 12 amino acids. The germline V gene has CDR1 LGHDT and CDR2 YNNKEL (reference sequence). This chain's CDR3 is CASSDMNYGYTF. The CDR3 coding sequence is TGTGCCAGTTCGGACATGAACTATGGCTACACCTTC.

V gene TRBV29-1 combines with J gene TRBJ1-1; D gene uncertain. Trimming took off 4 bases at V and 1 base at J, with 10 bases between the two ends. Germline V CDR1 and CDR2: SQVTM, ANQGSEA. This CDR3 has 13 residues. The CDR3 nucleotides read TGCAGCGTTGGGTCGAGCCGGAACACTGAAGCTTTCTTT. Its protein product is CSVGSSRNTEAFF.

The chain carries TRBV5-4 and TRBJ2-5, with D tentatively TRBD1 (6 bases). The V end was cut by 4 bases, the J end by 1 base, with 14 bases between. This CDR3 has 15 residues. Germline V CDR1 and CDR2: SGHNT, YYREEE (reference sequence). The CDR3 bases are TGTGCCAGCAGCGGGGGCGGGCTCCGCCAAGAGACCCAGTACTTC. Protein product: CASSGGGLRQETQYF.

This clone was counted once. V and J are TRBV12-5 and TRBJ2-7; tentatively, D is TRBD1 (6 bases). Germline assignment: CDR1 LGHNT and CDR2 FRNRAP. There are 13 residues in the CDR3. V lost 5 bases and J lost 5, with 13 bases in between. CDR3 nucleotide sequence: TGTGCTAGTGGTACACAGGGTTGGGACGAGCAGTACTTC. The encoded protein is CASGTQGWDEQYF.

This clone was picked up a small number of times. The chain couples TRBV14 to TRBJ1-4; a possible D gene is TRBD1 (5 bases). This CDR3 contains 17 residues. V lost 1 base, J lost 7 bases, and 19 bases lay in between. CDR1 and CDR2 from the germline V gene are SGHDN and FVKESK. Written as DNA, the CDR3 is TGTGCCAGCAGCCAAGTGGAGACATGGGATGGGGCTGAAAAACTGTTTTTT. Its protein is CASSQVETWDGAEKLFF. Supplemented by reference TRBV14 and TRBJ1-4, the full variable domain reads EAGVTQFPSHSVIEKGQTVTLRCDPISGHDNLYWYRRVMGKEIKFLLHFVKESKQDESGMPNNRFLAERTGGTYSTLKVQPAELEDSGVYFCASSQVETWDGAEKLFFGSGTQLSVL.

This chain joins TRBV28 and TRBJ1-5, with a tentative D call TRBD1 (5 bases). CDR1 MDHEN and CDR2 SYDVKM come from the germline V gene. The length of the CDR3 is 16 residues. Trimming removed 9 bases from V and 1 base from J, with 19 bases in between. The CDR3 protein is CASLYGGGKSNQPQHF. The CDR3 DNA reads TGTGCCAGTCTCTACGGCGGGGGGAAGAGCAATCAGCCCCAGCATTTT.

The chain couples TRBV19 to TRBJ1-1; 7 bases are a match to TRBD1. CDR1 LNHDA and CDR2 SQIVND come from the germline V gene (reference sequence). CDR3 length: 15 amino acids. The trim removed 5 bases at V and 4 bases at J, leaving 10 bases unmatched. In DNA, the CDR3 is TGTGCCAGTAGTCTATTACAGGGGCAGGGCACTGAAGCTTTCTTT. Translation: CASSLLQGQGTEAFF.

The gene calls are TRBV7-2 and TRBJ2-7; 8 bases map to TRBD2. The CDR3 is 16 amino acids. CDR1 and CDR2 from the germline V gene are SGHTA and FQGNSA. The V and J ends lost 5 bases and 4 bases, in that order; junction bases with no gene match: 13. The CDR3: CASSTLSLAGFYEQYF. CDR3 nucleotide sequence: TGTGCCAGCAGCACCTTGTCCCTAGCGGGCTTTTACGAGCAGTACTTC.